One sample yielded the 24 T cell receptor beta chains listed below, sequenced in a study of CD8 T cells in Susac syndrome. It was with random hexamers that roughly 0.5 to 1 ug RNA was reverse transcribed. A single record per CDR3 protein comes from TCRdb applying MiXCR to the immunoSEQ multiplex PCR reads. There are about 250,000 distinct CDR3 sequences in the sample; about 93% occur only once, and 0.07% to 0.09% lies in the top ten. The material sequenced was CD4+ T cells from PBMCs. Every receptor here comes from a human donor with multiple sclerosis.

The V gene is TRBV7-2, the J gene TRBJ2-1; TRBD2 matches 8 bases. From germline, CDR1 is SGHTA and CDR2 FQGNSA. CDR3 size: 15 residues. With 5 bases clipped from V and 5 bases from J, the junction kept 8 bases outside the gene matches. The CDR3 is CASSTRSGGHNEQFF. The CDR3, as DNA: TGTGCCAGCAGCACTCGATCGGGGGGGCACAATGAGCAGTTCTTC. Full variable domain (rest looked up from reference TRBV7-2 and TRBJ2-1): GAGVSQSPSNKVTEKGKDVELRCDPISGHTALYWYRQSLGQGLEFLIYFQGNSAPDKSGLPSDRFSAERTGGSVSTLTIQRTQQEDSAVYLCASSTRSGGHNEQFFGPGTRLTVL.

The rearrangement joins TRBV12-3 or TRBV12-4 to TRBJ2-3; maybe TRBD2 (5 bases). V dropped 4 bases and J dropped 3 bases, with 14 bases sitting between them. The CDR3 spans 15 residues. The CDR3, as DNA: TGTGCCAGCAGTTATCGGGGAAGTAGGACAGATACGCAGTATTTT. Its translation is CASSYRGSRTDTQYF.

J is TRBJ1-1 and V is TRBV18; 8 positions match TRBD1. J lost 7 bases, V lost 3 bases, and 7 bases had no gene match. The CDR3 totals 14 residues. Germline-derived CDR1 and CDR2 are KGHSH and LQKENI. The CDR3: CASSPLDRVSEAFF. The CDR3 nucleotides read TGTGCCAGCTCACCGCTGGACAGGGTGAGTGAAGCTTTCTTT.

The V call is TRBV27, the J call TRBJ2-1, with D maybe TRBD2 (6 bases). The germline CDR1 and CDR2 sequences are MNHEY and SMNVEV (reference sequence). The ends were cut back, 5 bases at V and 7 bases at J, with 15 bases in the middle. The CDR3 runs 14 residues. Here the CDR3 DNA reads TGTGCCAGCAGTCCTGGGCGGGACTGGAATGAGCAGTTCTTC. Protein sequence: CASSPGRDWNEQFF.

The chain is built from TRBV3-1 and TRBJ1-2, with 7 bases lining up with TRBD1. With V trimmed by 0 bases and J by 5 bases, 3 bases remained unmatched. Germline CDR1 is LGHDT and CDR2 is YNNKEL (reference sequence). The length of the CDR3 is 14 residues. The CDR3 bases are TGTGCCAGCAGCCAAGAGACAGGGACTTATGGCTACACCTTC. This sequence encodes CASSQETGTYGYTF.

This chain connects TRBV19 to TRBJ2-2; a weak D match, TRBD2 (5 bases). Trimming took off 9 bases at V and 3 bases at J, with 14 bases between the two ends. The CDR3 spans 14 residues. The V gene's germline CDR1 is LNHDA and CDR2 SQIVND (reference sequence). The CDR3, as DNA: TGTGCCAGCAGAGGGCAGATGCACACCGGGGAGCTGTTTTTT. Its translation is CASRGQMHTGELFF.

This sequence joins TRBV5-6 and TRBJ1-1; D possibly corresponds to TRBD1 (5 bases). CDR3 length: 12 amino acids. Germline values: CDR1 SGHDT, CDR2 YYEEEE. V lost 1 base and J 12 bases, leaving 13 bases between the germline ends. The chain's CDR3 is CASSLSRAVPFF. CDR3 sequence (DNA): TGTGCCAGCAGCTTGTCCAGGGCCGTTCCTTTCTTT.

The DNA of the CDR3 is TGTGCCAGCAGCCAAGATACACGGCAGCCCCAGCATTTT. Translation gives CASSQDTRQPQHF. The chain recombines TRBV3-1 with TRBJ1-5; D gene unclear. This CDR3 region has 13 residues. CDR1 and CDR2 from the germline V gene are LGHDT and YNNKEL (reference sequence). V was cut by 0 bases and J by 7 bases, with 7 bases left in between.

The chain carries TRBV9 and TRBJ1-1, with D tentatively TRBD1 (6 bases). The CDR3 runs to 15 residues. Germline V lookup: CDR1 SGDLS, CDR2 YYNGEE. V was pared by 0 bases and J by 1 base, with 10 bases between. Here the CDR3 reads CASSVAPTGNTEAFF. The CDR3 region has the DNA TGTGCCAGCAGCGTAGCCCCGACAGGGAACACTGAAGCTTTCTTT.

Here the CDR3 DNA reads TGTGCCAGCAGCGGTGTACGGAACACCATATATTTT. Amino acid sequence: CASSGVRNTIYF. The chain recombines TRBV3-1 with TRBJ1-3; D remains unclear. With 5 bases removed from V and 7 bases from J, the gap between germline ends came to 9 bases. The CDR3 length is 12 residues. Germline assignment: CDR1 LGHDT and CDR2 YNNKEL (reference sequence).

The V call is TRBV5-1, the J call TRBJ1-2; D perhaps matches TRBD1 (6 bases). The V and J ends lost 0 bases and 2 bases respectively, with 11 bases between them. Germline V CDR1 and CDR2: SGHRS, YFSETQ. The CDR3 runs 15 residues. Here the CDR3 DNA reads TGCGCCAGCAGCTTGGGTCTGGGACAAAACTATGGCTACACCTTC. This gives the protein CASSLGLGQNYGYTF.

This chain joins TRBV7-9 and TRBJ2-2; 7 nucleotides align to TRBD1. CDR1 is SEHNR, CDR2 FQNEAQ, per germline (reference sequence). The CDR3 extends over 15 amino acids. After removal of 3 bases from V and 4 bases from J, the junction contained 5 bases not matched to a gene. The CDR3 loop reads CASSLQGVGTGELFF. The CDR3, as DNA: TGTGCCAGCAGCTTGCAGGGGGTCGGCACCGGGGAGCTGTTTTTT.

The gene calls are TRBV4-1 and TRBJ2-1; D is perhaps TRBD2 (6 bases). From germline, CDR1 is MGHRA and CDR2 YSYEKL. The CDR3 spans 15 residues. Trimming took off 4 bases at V and 5 bases at J, with 15 bases between the two ends. The CDR3 nucleotides are TGCGCCAGCAGCCCGCCCGGGACTTCCGACAATGAGCAGTTCTTC. This translates into CASSPPGTSDNEQFF.

The chain is built from TRBV3-1 and TRBJ1-2; the D is unclear. Germline values: CDR1 LGHDT, CDR2 YNNKEL (reference sequence). Trimming removed 5 bases from V and 2 bases from J, with 9 bases in between. CDR3 length equals 13 residues. CDR3 in amino acids: CASSTQRNYGYTF. The CDR3 DNA sequence: TGTGCCAGCAGCACACAGCGAAACTATGGCTACACCTTC.

This rearrangement joins TRBV3-1 to TRBJ1-2; no clear D. V was pared by 0 bases and J by 2 bases, with 7 bases between. Germline V CDR1 and CDR2: LGHDT, YNNKEL (reference sequence). The CDR3 is 14 residues long. As DNA, the CDR3 is TGTGCCAGCAGCCAAGAAGGAGCAAACTATGGCTACACCTTC. This codes for CASSQEGANYGYTF. Together with reference TRBV3-1 and TRBJ1-2, the CDR3 gives the full variable domain: DTAVSQTPKYLVTQMGNDKSIKCEQNLGHDTMYWYKQDSKKFLKIMFSYNNKELIINETVPNRFSPKSPDKAHLNLHINSLELGDSAVYFCASSQEGANYGYTFGSGTRLTVV.

This sequence joins TRBV4-1 and TRBJ1-2; a weak D match, TRBD1 (5 bases). The CDR3 totals 12 residues. Trimming took 1 base from V and 6 from J, leaving 6 bases between them. Per germline, CDR1 MGHRA and CDR2 YSYEKL. The DNA for the CDR3 is TGCGCCAGCAGCCAAGGCAGGGATGGCTACACCTTC. Translation gives CASSQGRDGYTF.

V and J are TRBV2 and TRBJ1-2, with TRBD1 identical over 7 bases. From germline, CDR1 is SNHLY and CDR2 FYNNEI. The CDR3 covers 14 residues. J lost 4 bases, V lost 7 bases, and 9 bases had no gene match. In DNA, the CDR3 is TGTGCCAGCAACGGGGACAGCGGAAGCTATGGCTACACCTTC. Amino acids: CASNGDSGSYGYTF.

The CDR3 region is CASSPNPGQGYGYTF. Here the CDR3 DNA reads TGTGCCAGCTCACCAAATCCGGGACAGGGCTATGGCTACACCTTC. The rearrangement uses TRBV18 and TRBJ1-2; 9 nucleotides match TRBD1. The CDR3 extends over 15 amino acids. Germline CDR1 is KGHSH and CDR2 is LQKENI. V dropped 2 bases and J dropped 4; count of bases not matched to a gene: 5.

The chain links TRBV25-1 to TRBJ1-1; D is possibly TRBD1 (6 bases). The germline CDR1 and CDR2 sequences are MGHDK and SYGVNS. This CDR3 has 16 amino acids. The germline V and J ends were trimmed by 2 bases and 4 bases, with 17 bases remaining between them. The CDR3 nucleotides read TGTGCCAGCAGTGAAACCCCTGGCGGGGGCCTCACTGAAGCTTTCTTT. This gives the protein CASSETPGGGLTEAFF.

The chain carries TRBV25-1 and TRBJ1-5; D perhaps matches TRBD1 (6 bases). V was shortened by 2 bases and J by 6 bases, with 11 bases between the two germline ends. This CDR3 spans 14 amino acids. Germline V gene sequence: CDR1 MGHDK, CDR2 SYGVNS. The CDR3 DNA follows: TGTGCCAGCAGTGAAACAGGGAGACTTCAGCCCCAGCATTTT. Translating it yields CASSETGRLQPQHF.

V gene TRBV20-1 combines with J gene TRBJ1-3; no reliable D call. Germline lookup yields CDR1 DFQATT and CDR2 SNEGSKA (reference sequence). The CDR3 is 15 residues long. Trimming stripped 3 bases from V and 0 bases from J, with 12 bases between. The CDR3 nucleotides read TGCAGTGCTAGTAACCAGGAGAGCTCTGGAAACACCATATATTTT. Its protein is CSASNQESSGNTIYF.

This chain links TRBV19 with TRBJ1-5; no reliable D call. Germline-derived CDR1 and CDR2 are LNHDA and SQIVND (reference sequence). The CDR3 extends over 13 amino acids. Trimming shortened V by 5 bases and J by 9 bases, and 14 bases separated the two germline ends. CDR3 loop: CASSHPRDGPQHF. Written as DNA, the CDR3 is TGTGCCAGTAGTCACCCTCGCGACGGGCCCCAGCATTTT.

The chain couples TRBV20-1 to TRBJ2-5; 9 positions agree with TRBD2. The CDR3 sequence is 14 residues long. Trimming removed 3 bases from V and 2 bases from J; junction bases left unmatched: 4. Germline CDR1 is DFQATT and CDR2 is SNEGSKA (reference sequence). The CDR3: CSASASGAQETQYF. CDR3 in DNA: TGCAGTGCTAGTGCTAGCGGGGCACAAGAGACCCAGTACTTC.

This chain uses TRBV10-3 with TRBJ2-1, with 14 bases matching TRBD2. The CDR3 spans 16 residues. Losses at the gene ends were 0 bases for V and 7 bases for J; bases not matched to a gene: 2. CDR1 and CDR2 (germline): ENHRY, SYGVKD. CDR3 bases: TGTGCCATCAGTGAGTCGAGGACTAGCGGGAGGAATGAGCAGTTCTTC. It specifies CAISESRTSGRNEQFF.